These 10 T cell receptor beta chains were all obtained from the same sample, sequenced in a study of cytomegalovirus exposure and HLA in healthy donors. The PCR ran on 60 Vbeta and 13 Jbeta primers. Sequencing used immunoSEQ multiplex PCR; TCRdb keeps in-frame clones, though not all of them. The sample has approximately 170,000 clones; 65% to 70% are singletons. What was sequenced was PBMCs. The receptors were sampled from a woman aged 18-29 years in good health and CMV-seropositive.

Remarks on this clone: One end of the junction fails to match germline, which may point to a read error. The rearrangement links TRBV9 to TRBJ2-5; perhaps TRBD1 as D (6 bases). This CDR3 spans 16 amino acids. Per the germline V gene, CDR1 is SGDLS and CDR2 is YYNGEE. The CDR3 reads CAGSGSQQGMGETQYF. CDR3 sequence (DNA): TGTGCCGGCAGCGGATCCCAACAGGGAATGGGGGAGACCCAGTACTTC. Based on the CDR3 plus reference TRBV9 and TRBJ2-5, the full variable domain is DSGVTQTPKHLITATGQRVTLRCSPRSGDLSVYWYQQSLDQGLQFLIQYYNGEERAKGNILERFSAQQFPDLHSELNLSSLELGDSALYFCAGSGSQQGMGETQYFGPGTRLLVL.

The chain joins TRBV30 to TRBJ2-5; D remains ambiguous. Trimming cost V 3 bases and J 5 bases, with 7 bases left between them. The CDR3 has 11 residues. Germline V lookup: CDR1 GTSNPN, CDR2 SVGIG (reference sequence). The CDR3 DNA follows: TGTGCCTGGAGCCTTTTGGAGACCCAGTACTTC. It translates to CAWSLLETQYF.

The chain couples TRBV5-1 to TRBJ2-5, with TRBD1 matching over 7 bases. Germline V CDR1 and CDR2: SGHRS, YFSETQ. This CDR3 region has 13 residues. The V and J ends lost 2 bases and 7 bases, in that order; junction bases with no gene match: 5. CDR3 sequence (DNA): TGCGCCAGCAGCTTCACAGGGGAAGGGACCCAGTACTTC. This gives the protein CASSFTGEGTQYF.

This clone was counted once. The chain carries TRBV10-3 and TRBJ1-2; 10 nucleotides agree with TRBD1. There are 16 residues in the CDR3. V lost 6 bases to trimming and J lost 3 bases; unmatched junction nucleotides: 10. Looked up from germline, CDR1 is ENHRY and CDR2 is SYGVKD. CDR3: CAIREGDRGRDYGYTF. CDR3 nucleotide sequence: TGTGCCATCAGAGAAGGGGACAGGGGTCGGGACTATGGCTACACCTTC.

The rearrangement joins TRBV14 to TRBJ2-5; D may be TRBD2 (6 bases). CDR1 and CDR2 (germline): SGHDN, FVKESK. The CDR3 is made up of 14 amino acids. Between the trimmed V and J ends, which lost 0 bases and 4 bases, there was a span of 9 bases. CDR3 in amino acids: CASSQDWRGETQYF. CDR3 DNA sequence: TGTGCCAGCAGCCAAGATTGGAGGGGAGAGACCCAGTACTTC.

This clone was detected a few times. The genes are TRBV2 and TRBJ1-2; 8 nucleotides agree with TRBD1. The CDR3 is 13 residues long. J was trimmed by 7 bases and V by 6 bases; bases with no gene match: 7. Germline V CDR1 and CDR2: SNHLY, FYNNEI. CDR3 DNA: TGTGCCAGCAGACCCAGGGGGCTGGGTGGCTACACCTTC. It codes for CASRPRGLGGYTF.

This clone was counted once. The chain combines TRBV28 with TRBJ1-1; the D gene is possibly TRBD1 (6 bases). The V end lost 10 bases, the J end lost 6 bases, and 18 bases lay between the germline ends. The CDR3 covers 13 residues. Germline V lookup: CDR1 MDHEN, CDR2 SYDVKM. CDR3 amino acids: CANRPLTGSEAFF. In nucleotides, the CDR3 is TGTGCCAACAGACCCCTGACAGGATCTGAAGCTTTCTTT.

The chain joins TRBV15 to TRBJ1-4, with 7 bases matching TRBD1. V lost 3 bases, J lost 7 bases, and 11 bases stayed unmatched. The CDR3 is made up of 16 amino acids. The germline CDR1 and CDR2 sequences are LNHNV and YYDKDF (reference sequence). The CDR3 coding sequence is TGTGCCACCAGCAGCACGACCGGGACAGTTAGTGAAAAACTGTTTTTT. Its protein is CATSSTTGTVSEKLFF.

This clone was counted a few times. The chain has TRBV30 and TRBJ2-5; 8 bases are shared with TRBD1. With 5 bases clipped from V and 4 bases from J, the junction kept 6 bases outside the gene matches. The CDR3 contains 13 residues. The V gene's germline CDR1 is GTSNPN and CDR2 SVGIG (reference sequence). CDR3 nucleotides: TGTGCCTGGTACGCAGGGGGCGTAGAGACCCAGTACTTC. Protein: CAWYAGGVETQYF.

This rearrangement joins TRBV25-1 to TRBJ2-4, with D possibly matching TRBD1 (5 bases). Germline V lookup: CDR1 MGHDK, CDR2 SYGVNS. CDR3 size: 16 residues. Trimming left V 3 bases short and J 0 bases short, with 12 bases between. The CDR3 loop reads CASSDVRALAKNIQYF. The DNA for the CDR3 is TGTGCCAGCAGTGACGTCAGGGCCCTAGCCAAAAACATTCAGTACTTC. The full variable domain, in which reference TRBV25-1 and TRBJ2-4 provide the parts outside the CDR3, is EADIYQTPRYLVIGTGKKITLECSQTMGHDKMYWYQQDPGMELHLIHYSYGVNSTEKGDLSSESTVSRIRTEHFPLTLESARPSHTSQYLCASSDVRALAKNIQYFGAGTRLSVL.